Below are 3 T cell receptor beta chains sequenced from a single sample in a study of T cells in localized non-small cell lung cancer. Libraries were prepared by immunoSEQ multiplex PCR; TCRdb keeps only in-frame clonotypes and omits some of them. Counted here are about 92,000 clones, roughly 93% occurring once; the ten biggest clones make up roughly 3.9%. The sequences come from PBMCs, collected before any cancer treatment. The receptors here all came from a woman aged 40 to 75 with stage II squamous cell lung carcinoma.

The chain employs TRBV7-9 and TRBJ2-1, with a tentative D call TRBD1 (6 bases). Per the germline V gene, CDR1 is SEHNR and CDR2 is FQNEAQ (reference sequence). This CDR3 spans 14 amino acids. V was pared by 2 bases and J by 8 bases, with 13 bases between. The CDR3: CASSLPERGYEQFF. The CDR3 bases are TGTGCCAGCAGCTTACCAGAGAGGGGGTATGAGCAGTTCTTC.

As concerns this clone: This same CDR3 is encoded by further DNA sequences in the sample. The V call is TRBV5-4, the J call TRBJ2-7; no reliable D call. CDR1 SGHNT and CDR2 YYREEE come from the germline V gene (reference sequence). The CDR3 has 12 residues. V dropped 5 bases and J dropped 3 bases, with 9 bases sitting between them. The CDR3 sequence: CASSLDGYEQYF. The CDR3 coding sequence is TGTGCCAGCAGTCTTGACGGCTACGAGCAGTACTTC.

This clone turned up a few times. Here the CDR3 DNA reads TGCGCCAGCAGCGCTCGGGACAGGGAGGACTATGGCTACACCTTC. As protein: CASSARDREDYGYTF. The gene calls are TRBV4-1 and TRBJ1-2, with 9 nucleotides matching TRBD1. This CDR3 comprises 15 residues. Germline values: CDR1 MGHRA, CDR2 YSYEKL. V lost 5 bases to trimming and J lost 3 bases; unmatched junction nucleotides: 7.